The 27 T cell receptor beta chains reported below all come from one sample, sequenced in a study of long-term antiretroviral therapy in people with HIV. Sequencing relied on immunoSEQ assay v3.0, run at survey level. TCRdb's table, derived via immunoSEQ multiplex PCR, lists solely in-frame clones and lacks some. Of about 19,000 clones listed, 79% were seen once; the top ten hold around 6.6%. The sequences come from unsorted PBMCs, collected at the start of antiretroviral therapy, before treatment. The receptors come from a man aged 18 to 30 with HIV.

The rearrangement uses TRBV7-2 and TRBJ1-5, with D maybe TRBD1 (5 bases). Germline V gene data show CDR1 as SGHTA and CDR2 as FQGNSA. CDR3 length: 12 residues. Trimming took off 5 bases at V and 9 bases at J, with 11 bases between the two ends. CDR3 region: CASSNAGRPQHF. Written as DNA, the CDR3 is TGTGCCAGCAGCAATGCAGGGAGGCCCCAGCATTTT.

V and J are TRBV5-5 and TRBJ2-3; D is perhaps TRBD2 (6 bases). The V gene lost 3 bases and the J gene lost 8 bases, with 10 bases spanning the gap. The germline CDR1 and CDR2 sequences are SGHKS and YYEKEE (reference sequence). The CDR3 extends over 12 amino acids. CDR3 sequence: CASSSLGSTQYF. The CDR3 DNA sequence: TGTGCCAGCAGCTCTCTCGGGAGTACGCAGTATTTT.

The V and J genes are TRBV7-9 and TRBJ1-3, with D perhaps matching TRBD1 (5 bases). The CDR3 totals 15 residues. Germline values: CDR1 SEHNR, CDR2 FQNEAQ (reference sequence). V lost 3 bases and J 0 bases, leaving 9 bases between the germline ends. The CDR3: CASSFTGASGNTIYF. The CDR3 DNA reads TGTGCCAGCAGCTTCACCGGGGCCTCTGGAAACACCATATATTTT.

This clone was found once. V is TRBV5-1 and J is TRBJ2-7; 7 bases are shared with TRBD2. V trimming: 0 bases; J trimming: 3 bases; junction bases outside the gene matches: 0. The CDR3 runs 13 residues. The V gene's germline CDR1 is SGHRS and CDR2 YFSETQ. In DNA, the CDR3 is TGCGCCAGCAGCTTGGGGGGGGGCTACGAGCAGTACTTC. Translating gives CASSLGGGYEQYF.

This chain joins TRBV7-2 and TRBJ2-5; no clear D gene. The V gene's germline CDR1 is SGHTA and CDR2 FQGNSA. V lost 1 base and J 8 bases, leaving 8 bases between the germline ends. CDR3 length: 12 amino acids. The DNA of the CDR3 is TGTGCCAGCAGCTTAGACTCGTATACCCAGTACTTC. Its protein product is CASSLDSYTQYF.

This chain uses TRBV19 with TRBJ2-3, with TRBD2 identical over 11 bases. Germline V lookup: CDR1 LNHDA, CDR2 SQIVND (reference sequence). V was pared by 6 bases and J by 0 bases, with 5 bases of the junction left unmatched. The CDR3 sequence is 16 residues long. The CDR3, as DNA: TGTGCCAGTAGCCCTTTAGCGGGAGGGAGCACAGATACGCAGTATTTT. It is translated as CASSPLAGGSTDTQYF.

V usage is TRBV9 and J usage is TRBJ2-5; the D is unclear. The ends were cut back, 4 bases at V and 1 base at J, with 17 bases in the middle. Germline V gene data show CDR1 as SGDLS and CDR2 as YYNGEE. This CDR3 spans 16 amino acids. CDR3 nucleotides: TGTGCCAGCAGCAAAAACTCCCTAGTGCCCCAAGAGACCCAGTACTTC. This gives the protein CASSKNSLVPQETQYF.

CDR3 sequence: CASRVGLAGGWIRETQYF. In nucleotides, the CDR3 is TGTGCCAGCAGGGTGGGACTAGCGGGAGGGTGGATTAGAGAGACCCAGTACTTC. The V gene is TRBV7-8, the J gene TRBJ2-5; TRBD2 matches at 16 bases. V was clipped by 6 bases and J by 4 bases; unmatched bases: 11. The CDR3 is made up of 18 amino acids. Germline V gene lookup returns CDR1 SGHVS and CDR2 FQNEAQ.

This chain joins TRBV2 and TRBJ2-3; 7 bases align to TRBD1. The V gene's germline CDR1 is SNHLY and CDR2 FYNNEI. The CDR3 consists of 13 residues. J lost 2 bases, V lost 11 bases, and 7 bases had no gene match. The CDR3 DNA reads TGTGCCGGAAGGACAGGATTCACAGATACGCAGTATTTT. Its translation: CAGRTGFTDTQYF.

This chain links TRBV19 with TRBJ2-7, with D hard to call. CDR3 length equals 13 residues. Germline-derived CDR1 and CDR2 are LNHDA and SQIVND (reference sequence). Trimming removed 0 bases at V and 1 base at J, with 4 bases between. The DNA of the CDR3 is TGTGCCAGTAGTATAGACCGGTCCTACGAGCAGTACTTC. It encodes CASSIDRSYEQYF. The full variable domain, completed using reference TRBV19 and TRBJ2-7, is DGGITQSPKYLFRKEGQNVTLSCEQNLNHDAMYWYRQDPGQGLRLIYYSQIVNDFQKGDIAEGYSVSREKKESFPLTVTSAQKNPTAFYLCASSIDRSYEQYFGPGTRLTVT.

V usage is TRBV27 and J usage is TRBJ2-2, with D unresolved. CDR3 length equals 13 residues. Germline loops: CDR1 MNHEY, CDR2 SMNVEV (reference sequence). V was clipped by 2 bases and J by 4 bases, with 5 bases between them. For the CDR3, the DNA is TGTGCCAGCAGTTTAATGAGCACCGGGGAGCTGTTTTTT. Its translation is CASSLMSTGELFF.

The J gene is TRBJ2-7, the V gene TRBV28; D ambiguous. CDR1 MDHEN and CDR2 SYDVKM come from the germline V gene. This CDR3 is built from 14 residues. The germline V and J ends were trimmed by 6 bases and 6 bases, with 18 bases remaining between them. CDR3 in amino acids: CASSPLGYPPEQYF. Written as DNA, the CDR3 is TGTGCCAGCAGCCCCCTCGGTTATCCCCCCGAGCAGTACTTC.

By its share, this clone is large. V is TRBV7-6 and J is TRBJ2-7, with D unclear. Trimming stripped 0 bases from V and 5 bases from J, with 14 bases between. The CDR3 totals 15 residues. In germline, CDR1 is SGHVS, CDR2 FNYEAQ. The CDR3 sequence is CASSLASGPLDEQYF. CDR3 nucleotides: TGTGCCAGCAGCTTAGCGTCAGGCCCCCTGGACGAGCAGTACTTC.

V gene TRBV9 combines with J gene TRBJ1-3; D might be TRBD1 (5 bases). The CDR3 runs to 16 residues. Germline CDR1 is SGDLS and CDR2 is YYNGEE. V was cut by 4 bases and J by 0 bases, with 14 bases left in between. In DNA form, the CDR3 reads TGTGCCAGCAGCCTACGAGACAGATGCTCTGGAAACACCATATATTTT. It specifies CASSLRDRCSGNTIYF.

This chain uses TRBV6-6 with TRBJ2-3; D possibly corresponds to TRBD1 (5 bases). Germline CDR1 MNHNY, CDR2 SVGAGI (reference sequence). The germline V and J ends were trimmed by 8 bases and 4 bases, with 16 bases remaining between them. This CDR3 has 14 residues. The CDR3, as DNA: TGTGCCAGCGGGGTGGGGCGAGACGCAGATACGCAGTATTTT. This encodes CASGVGRDADTQYF.

The CDR3 is CASRIKFPGTGVTGELFF. The CDR3 nucleotides read TGCGCCAGCAGAATCAAATTCCCCGGGACAGGGGTCACCGGGGAGCTGTTTTTT. The chain combines TRBV5-1 with TRBJ2-2, with 10 nucleotides matching TRBD1. Germline V gene data show CDR1 as SGHRS and CDR2 as YFSETQ. V was clipped by 5 bases and J by 4 bases; unmatched bases: 14. This CDR3 comprises 18 residues.

This clone has only a few counts. This chain joins TRBV10-1 and TRBJ2-3, with 8 bases aligning to TRBD1. The germline gives CDR1 WNHNN, CDR2 SYGVQD (reference sequence). Trimming at V came to 4 bases and at J to 0 bases, leaving 3 bases not matched to a gene. The CDR3 has 15 residues. The CDR3 reads CASSADRVSTDTQYF. In nucleotides, the CDR3 is TGCGCCAGCAGTGCGGACAGGGTGAGCACAGATACGCAGTATTTT.

This clone is large (0.1 to 1%) in the sample. The chain recombines TRBV9 with TRBJ1-2; TRBD1 matches at 8 bases. There are 15 residues in the CDR3. Unmatched junction bases numbered 6, after V lost 4 bases and J lost 1 base. The V gene's germline CDR1 is SGDLS and CDR2 YYNGEE. CDR3 residues: CASSRPGGVNYGYTF. In nucleotides, the CDR3 is TGTGCCAGCAGCAGACCAGGGGGCGTTAACTATGGCTACACCTTC.

V gene TRBV19 combines with J gene TRBJ2-5; D is uncertain. The CDR3 length is 12 residues. Germline assignment: CDR1 LNHDA and CDR2 SQIVND (reference sequence). Trimming pared 5 bases from V and 4 bases from J, leaving 8 bases between. CDR3 protein: CASSYQGETQYF. The CDR3 nucleotides are TGTGCCAGTAGTTACCAAGGAGAGACCCAGTACTTC.

The rearrangement links TRBV27 to TRBJ2-3; no definite D call. Germline loops: CDR1 MNHEY, CDR2 SMNVEV (reference sequence). The CDR3 sequence is 11 residues long. Trimming stripped 5 bases from V and 2 bases from J, with 2 bases between. In DNA, the CDR3 is TGTGCCAGCAGTAACACAGATACGCAGTATTTT. Protein: CASSNTDTQYF.

The rearrangement uses TRBV7-2 and TRBJ2-5, with 10 bases that match TRBD2. The CDR3 sequence is 17 residues long. CDR1 and CDR2 (germline): SGHTA, FQGNSA. Trimming took 4 bases from V and 2 from J; bases not matched to a gene: 10. As DNA, the CDR3 is TGTGCCAGCAGCTCGGGACTAGCGATTAGATTTCAAGAGACCCAGTACTTC. Amino acids: CASSSGLAIRFQETQYF.

In its sample, this clone was seen once. The chain employs TRBV11-2 and TRBJ1-1; D is uncertain. The V gene lost 5 bases and the J gene lost 5 bases, with 15 bases spanning the gap. The CDR3 loop spans 14 amino acids. Per the germline V gene, CDR1 is SGHAT and CDR2 is FQNNGV. The CDR3 DNA follows: TGTGCCAGCAGCGAGGAAGGGCGATGGACTGAAGCTTTCTTT. This translates into CASSEEGRWTEAFF.

The genes are TRBV7-2 and TRBJ1-2, with a tentative D call TRBD1 (5 bases). Trimming removed 3 bases at V and 6 bases at J, with 14 bases between. Germline lookup yields CDR1 SGHTA and CDR2 FQGNSA. The CDR3 loop spans 14 amino acids. The CDR3 nucleotides read TGTGCCAGCAGCTTTAGGGGAACTTTTCATGGCTACACCTTC. It codes for CASSFRGTFHGYTF.

The J gene is TRBJ1-6, the V gene TRBV7-9; no reliable D call. This CDR3 spans 13 amino acids. The V gene lost 2 bases and the J gene lost 15 bases, with 14 bases spanning the gap. CDR1 is SEHNR, CDR2 FQNEAQ, per germline (reference sequence). The CDR3 spells CASSLPSGLRLHF. CDR3 nucleotides: TGTGCCAGCAGCTTACCCTCGGGATTACGCCTCCACTTT.

V and J are TRBV7-9 and TRBJ2-5; no clear D. Germline values: CDR1 SEHNR, CDR2 FQNEAQ (reference sequence). There are 16 residues in the CDR3. V lost 5 bases to trimming and J lost 1 base, with 17 bases between them. This CDR3 is CASSQNVGSFQETQYF. Here the CDR3 DNA reads TGTGCCAGCAGCCAGAATGTGGGCTCCTTCCAAGAGACCCAGTACTTC.

The chain employs TRBV5-4 and TRBJ2-5; D possibly corresponds to TRBD2 (6 bases). Germline V gene data show CDR1 as SGHNT and CDR2 as YYREEE (reference sequence). V lost 4 bases and J lost 2, with 18 bases in between. The CDR3 is 16 amino acids. Written as DNA, the CDR3 is TGTGCCAGCAGCCCCGGGGTTAGCGGAGTTCAAGAGACCCAGTACTTC. As protein: CASSPGVSGVQETQYF.

The CDR3 DNA is TGTGCCAGCAGCTTTAAGGGGTCGGGGGTTGAGCCCCAGCATTTT. It yields the protein CASSFKGSGVEPQHF. This chain joins TRBV5-5 and TRBJ1-5; tentative D call: TRBD1 (5 bases). Germline-derived CDR1 and CDR2 are SGHKS and YYEKEE (reference sequence). V lost 2 bases and J lost 8, with 17 bases in between. This CDR3 comprises 15 residues.